This entry lists 12 T cell receptor beta chains sequenced from one sample in a study of OX40 agonist ivuxolimab in advanced cancers. TCRdb keeps only in-frame clones here, not all; method: immunoSEQ multiplex PCR. This sample has roughly 80,000 clones, with approximately 89% found just once. This sample comprised CD4+ or CD8+ T cells sorted from blood, obtained in a trial of the OX40 agonist ivuxolimab. These receptors were obtained from an adult with an advanced solid tumor such as melanoma, head and neck, liver or kidney cancer.

The chain has TRBV15 and TRBJ1-2; tentative D call: TRBD1 (5 bases). Germline-derived CDR1 and CDR2 are LNHNV and YYDKDF (reference sequence). The ends were cut back, 3 bases at V and 8 bases at J, with 22 bases in the middle. The CDR3 runs 16 residues. CDR3 region: CATSRGPRPTFWGYTF. The CDR3 DNA reads as TGTGCCACCAGCAGGGGGCCCCGACCGACCTTTTGGGGCTACACCTTC.

The chain recombines TRBV5-6 with TRBJ1-1; D is ambiguous. Per germline, CDR1 SGHDT and CDR2 YYEEEE. The ends were cut back, 0 bases at V and 7 bases at J, with 13 bases in the middle. The CDR3 totals 14 residues. The CDR3 DNA sequence: TGTGCCAGCAGCTTGGTACGGTCGACGAATGAAGCTTTCTTT. Protein: CASSLVRSTNEAFF.

The chain has TRBV19 and TRBJ2-5, with D possibly TRBD1 on 6 matching bases. The V gene lost 6 bases and the J gene lost 5 bases, with 19 bases spanning the gap. CDR3 length equals 15 residues. CDR1 is LNHDA and CDR2 is SQIVND in the germline V gene (reference sequence). The CDR3 DNA is TGTGCCAGTAGCACGCTCCAACAGGGTTGGGAGACCCAGTACTTC. Translation: CASSTLQQGWETQYF.

The gene calls are TRBV7-3 and TRBJ2-1; D is uncertain. Trimming removed 1 base at V and 0 bases at J, with 1 base between. The CDR3 has 13 amino acids. The germline CDR1 and CDR2 sequences are SGHTA and FQGTGA. CDR3 amino acids: CASSLSSYNEQFF. The DNA for the CDR3 is TGTGCCAGCAGCTTAAGCTCCTACAATGAGCAGTTCTTC. Together with reference TRBV7-3 and TRBJ2-1, the CDR3 gives the full variable domain: GAGVSQTPSNKVTEKGKYVELRCDPISGHTALYWYRQSLGQGPEFLIYFQGTGAADDSGLPNDRFFAVRPEGSVSTLKIQRTERGDSAVYLCASSLSSYNEQFFGPGTRLTVL.

The chain carries TRBV7-9 and TRBJ1-1, with 9 bases that match TRBD1. The CDR3 totals 15 residues. Looked up from germline, CDR1 is SEHNR and CDR2 is FQNEAQ (reference sequence). V lost 5 bases to trimming and J lost 4 bases; unmatched junction nucleotides: 8. The CDR3 sequence is CASSPPGTGLTEAFF. CDR3 coding DNA: TGTGCCAGCAGCCCACCCGGGACAGGGCTCACTGAAGCTTTCTTT.

The rearrangement links TRBV5-4 to TRBJ1-3; D might be TRBD1 (5 bases). Deletions cut 2 bases from V and 3 bases from J, with 9 bases between. CDR3 length: 14 amino acids. Germline CDR1 is SGHNT and CDR2 is YYREEE (reference sequence). CDR3 sequence (DNA): TGTGCCAGCAGCTTTCAGGGAGGTGGAAACACCATATATTTT. It encodes CASSFQGGGNTIYF.

J is TRBJ1-2 and V is TRBV7-2; D ambiguous. CDR3 length equals 13 residues. The germline gives CDR1 SGHTA, CDR2 FQGNSA. V was clipped by 4 bases and J by 1 base, with 7 bases between them. The CDR3 loop reads CASSSYNNYGYTF. In nucleotides, the CDR3 is TGTGCCAGCAGCTCTTATAATAACTATGGCTACACCTTC.

A few counts support this clone. The chain couples TRBV2 to TRBJ1-2, with a tentative D call TRBD1 (6 bases). CDR1 and CDR2 from the germline V gene are SNHLY and FYNNEI. V gave up 4 bases and J gave up 4 bases, with 10 bases separating them. The CDR3 length is 13 residues. CDR3 amino acids: CASSVGTRYGYTF. The CDR3, as DNA: TGTGCCAGCAGTGTCGGGACACGCTATGGCTACACCTTC.

This chain connects TRBV10-2 to TRBJ1-3; the D gene is possibly TRBD1 (5 bases). V was trimmed by 4 bases and J by 3 bases, leaving 13 bases between them. Germline-derived CDR1 and CDR2 are WSHSY and SAAADI. The CDR3 is 15 residues long. The CDR3 spells CASSGVRAGGNTIYF. In nucleotides, the CDR3 is TGCGCCAGCAGTGGGGTCAGGGCTGGTGGAAACACCATATATTTT.

V usage is TRBV11-3 and J usage is TRBJ2-3, with 11 bases fitting TRBD2. With V trimmed by 3 bases and J by 6 bases, 5 bases remained unmatched. Germline V gives CDR1 SGHNT, CDR2 YENEEA. The CDR3 covers 15 residues. The CDR3 DNA reads TGTGCCAGCAGCTTTGATAGCGGGAGGGAGGATACGCAGTATTTT. Its translation: CASSFDSGREDTQYF.

V and J are TRBV28 and TRBJ2-2; D call uncertain. Germline V gene data show CDR1 as MDHEN and CDR2 as SYDVKM. The CDR3 is 15 residues long. The V gene lost 3 bases and the J gene lost 2 bases, with 10 bases spanning the gap. CDR3 region: CASSFDARNTGELFF. CDR3 DNA: TGTGCCAGCAGTTTTGATGCCAGAAACACCGGGGAGCTGTTTTTT.

The chain has TRBV28 and TRBJ1-1, with 7 positions matching TRBD1. Looked up from germline, CDR1 is MDHEN and CDR2 is SYDVKM. Trimming took 2 bases from V and 4 from J; bases not matched to a gene: 4. This CDR3 contains 14 residues. The CDR3 protein is CASSLEQGGTEAFF. The CDR3, as DNA: TGTGCCAGCAGTTTAGAGCAGGGGGGCACTGAAGCTTTCTTT.